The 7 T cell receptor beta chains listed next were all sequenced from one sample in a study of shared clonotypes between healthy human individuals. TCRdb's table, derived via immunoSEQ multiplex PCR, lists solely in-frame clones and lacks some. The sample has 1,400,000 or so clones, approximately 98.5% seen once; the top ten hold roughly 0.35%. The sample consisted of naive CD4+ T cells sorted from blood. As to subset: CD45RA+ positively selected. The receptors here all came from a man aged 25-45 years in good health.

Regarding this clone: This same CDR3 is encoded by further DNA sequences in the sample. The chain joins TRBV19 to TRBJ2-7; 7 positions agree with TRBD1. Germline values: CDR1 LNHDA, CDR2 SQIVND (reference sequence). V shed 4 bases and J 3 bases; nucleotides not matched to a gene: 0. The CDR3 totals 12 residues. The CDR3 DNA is TGTGCCAGTAGTAGGACAGGCTACGAGCAGTACTTC. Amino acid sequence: CASSRTGYEQYF.

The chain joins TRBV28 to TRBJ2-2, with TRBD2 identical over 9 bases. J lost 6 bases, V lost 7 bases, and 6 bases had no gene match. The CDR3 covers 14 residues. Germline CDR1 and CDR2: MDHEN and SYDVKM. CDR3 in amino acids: CASMAGGFPGELFF. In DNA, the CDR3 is TGTGCCAGCATGGCGGGAGGGTTTCCCGGGGAGCTGTTTTTT.

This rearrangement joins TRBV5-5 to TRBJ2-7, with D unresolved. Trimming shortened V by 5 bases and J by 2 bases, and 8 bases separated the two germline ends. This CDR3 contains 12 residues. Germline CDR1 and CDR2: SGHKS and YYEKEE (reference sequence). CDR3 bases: TGTGCCAGCAGTACCGTCACCTACGAGCAGTACTTC. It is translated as CASSTVTYEQYF.

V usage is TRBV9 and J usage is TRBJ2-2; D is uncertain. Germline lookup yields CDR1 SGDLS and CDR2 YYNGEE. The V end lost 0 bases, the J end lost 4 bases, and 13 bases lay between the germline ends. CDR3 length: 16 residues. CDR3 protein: CASSVAPRRSTGELFF. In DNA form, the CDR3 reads TGTGCCAGCAGCGTAGCGCCTAGGCGTAGCACCGGGGAGCTGTTTTTT.

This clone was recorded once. The DNA of the CDR3 is TGTGCCAGCAGGGGGAGTCTGGCTACCGGGGAGCTGTTTTTT. Translation gives CASRGSLATGELFF. The rearrangement uses TRBV28 and TRBJ2-2; TRBD2 is a possible D gene (5 bases). The V gene lost 6 bases and the J gene lost 5 bases, with 13 bases spanning the gap. The CDR3 is 14 amino acids. Germline CDR1 and CDR2: MDHEN and SYDVKM.

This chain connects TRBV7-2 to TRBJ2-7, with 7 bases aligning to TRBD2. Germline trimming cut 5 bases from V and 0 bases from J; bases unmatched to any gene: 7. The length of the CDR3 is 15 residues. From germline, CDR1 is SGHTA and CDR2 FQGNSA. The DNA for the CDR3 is TGTGCCAGCAGCCCAATAGCGGGCATCTCCTACGAGCAGTACTTC. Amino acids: CASSPIAGISYEQYF.

The CDR3 DNA reads TGTGCCAGCAGCCACGGACCGGGACTAGCTCTCAATGAGCAGTTCTTC. Translated: CASSHGPGLALNEQFF. This chain links TRBV7-9 with TRBJ2-1; TRBD2 matches at 9 bases. The CDR3 is made up of 16 amino acids. Germline CDR1 and CDR2: SEHNR and FQNEAQ (reference sequence). J lost 6 bases, V lost 5 bases, and 11 bases had no gene match. Combining the CDR3 with reference TRBV7-9 and TRBJ2-1 gives the whole variable domain DTGVSQNPRHKITKRGQNVTFRCDPISEHNRLYWYRQTLGQGPEFLTYFQNEAQLEKSRLLSDRFSAERPKGSFSTLEIQRTEQGDSAMYLCASSHGPGLALNEQFFGPGTRLTVL.